A selection of T cell receptor beta chains follows, all from one sample in a study of shared clonotypes between healthy human individuals. TCRdb's copy holds only in-frame clones and misses some; the assay was immunoSEQ multiplex PCR. The sample lists nearly 2 million clones; about 95% were seen once. Sequenced: naive CD8+ T cells sorted from blood. The origin of the receptors is a man aged 18 to 29 in good health. The CDR3 runs from the conserved cysteine through the conserved F or W. Fields, in order: CDR3 DNA, CDR3 protein, clone size, J gene, V gene, D gene. The D gene is left open where the match is weak. Clone size is shown for a subset of rows, as once, few, many or a class of expanded clone.

CDR3nt: TGTGCCAGCAGTTTATATTACAGCTCCTACAATGAGCAGTTCTTC; CDR3aa: CASSLYYSSYNEQFF; abundance: NA; j_gene: TRBJ2-1; v_gene: TRBV28; d_gene: NA
CDR3nt: TGTGCCAGCAGTGAATCATTCGGCCAGCCCCAGCATTTT; CDR3aa: CASSESFGQPQHF; abundance: NA; j_gene: TRBJ1-5; v_gene: TRBV25-1; d_gene: NA
CDR3nt: TGTGCCAGCAGTCGGGACAGGGAGGACGGGGAGCTGTTTTTT; CDR3aa: CASSRDREDGELFF; abundance: NA; j_gene: TRBJ2-2; v_gene: TRBV28; d_gene: TRBD1
CDR3nt: TGTGCCAGCAGTGAGACAGGGGACTATGGCTACACCTTC; CDR3aa: CASSETGDYGYTF; abundance: few; j_gene: TRBJ1-2; v_gene: TRBV28; d_gene: TRBD1
CDR3nt: TGTGCCAGCAGTGAAGAACAGGGGGCGGAAGGCTACACCTTC; CDR3aa: CASSEEQGAEGYTF; abundance: NA; j_gene: TRBJ1-2; v_gene: TRBV2; d_gene: TRBD1
CDR3nt: TGCGCCAGCAGCGGGAGGGTAGCGAGCGGGGAGCTGTTTTTT; CDR3aa: CASSGRVASGELFF; abundance: once; j_gene: TRBJ2-2; v_gene: TRBV10-1; d_gene: TRBD2
CDR3nt: TGCGCCAGCAGCCGGACAGGGAGTAGCGAGCAGTACTTC; CDR3aa: CASSRTGSSEQYF; abundance: NA; j_gene: TRBJ2-7; v_gene: TRBV4-1; d_gene: TRBD1
CDR3nt: TGTGCCAGTAGTGCGGGACGGTCCTACGAGCAGTACTTC; CDR3aa: CASSAGRSYEQYF; abundance: NA; j_gene: TRBJ2-7; v_gene: TRBV19; d_gene: NA
CDR3nt: TGTGCCAGCAGTGACTCCCCAACCGGGGAGCTGTTTTTT; CDR3aa: CASSDSPTGELFF; abundance: NA; j_gene: TRBJ2-2; v_gene: TRBV6-4; d_gene: NA
CDR3nt: TGTGCCAGCATCCGCGGGATTGTTGGCACAGATACGCAGTATTTT; CDR3aa: CASIRGIVGTDTQYF; abundance: NA; j_gene: TRBJ2-3; v_gene: TRBV2; d_gene: NA
CDR3nt: TGTGCCAGCAGTGTAGCGGAGGCCTACGAGCAGTACTTC; CDR3aa: CASSVAEAYEQYF; abundance: NA; j_gene: TRBJ2-7; v_gene: TRBV6-1; d_gene: NA
CDR3nt: TGCAGCGTTGTTCACAGCGAGGGTGAGCAGTTCTTC; CDR3aa: CSVVHSEGEQFF; abundance: NA; j_gene: TRBJ2-1; v_gene: TRBV29-1; d_gene: NA
CDR3nt: TGCGCCAGCAGCCAAGACGACTCTGGGGCCAACGTCCTGACTTTC; CDR3aa: CASSQDDSGANVLTF; abundance: NA; j_gene: TRBJ2-6; v_gene: TRBV4-3; d_gene: NA
CDR3nt: TGTGCCTGGAGTGTATCCGGGACGTATGGCTACACCTTC; CDR3aa: CAWSVSGTYGYTF; abundance: NA; j_gene: TRBJ1-2; v_gene: TRBV30; d_gene: NA
CDR3nt: TGTGCCTGGAGTGTACTCGAGGGGCTGGGAGGCTACACCTTC; CDR3aa: CAWSVLEGLGGYTF; abundance: NA; j_gene: TRBJ1-2; v_gene: TRBV30; d_gene: NA
CDR3nt: TGTGCCATCAGAACCGGGACAGCTTACGAGCAGTACTTC; CDR3aa: CAIRTGTAYEQYF; abundance: few; j_gene: TRBJ2-7; v_gene: TRBV10-3; d_gene: TRBD1
CDR3nt: TGCGCCAGCAGCACGACAGGGGGCGCCTACTATGGCTACACCTTC; CDR3aa: CASSTTGGAYYGYTF; abundance: NA; j_gene: TRBJ1-2; v_gene: TRBV5-1; d_gene: TRBD1
CDR3nt: TGTGCCAGCAGCGAACATAGCGGAGGAGAAGAGACCCAGTACTTC; CDR3aa: CASSEHSGGEETQYF; abundance: NA; j_gene: TRBJ2-5; v_gene: TRBV2; d_gene: NA
CDR3nt: TGTGCCAGCAGTCTGGGCAGGGGTGGTGGCTACACCTTC; CDR3aa: CASSLGRGGGYTF; abundance: NA; j_gene: TRBJ1-2; v_gene: TRBV27; d_gene: NA
CDR3nt: TGTGCCAGCAGCTTCCCAGGGGGGGATACGCAGTATTTT; CDR3aa: CASSFPGGDTQYF; abundance: NA; j_gene: TRBJ2-3; v_gene: TRBV5-6; d_gene: NA
CDR3nt: TGTGCCAGTAGTTCTAGATTGAACACTGAAGCTTTCTTT; CDR3aa: CASSSRLNTEAFF; abundance: NA; j_gene: TRBJ1-1; v_gene: TRBV19; d_gene: NA
CDR3nt: TGTGCCTGGAGTGTAGGACTAGCGGGCGAGCAGTACTTC; CDR3aa: CAWSVGLAGEQYF; abundance: NA; j_gene: TRBJ2-7; v_gene: TRBV30; d_gene: TRBD2
CDR3nt: TGTGCCACCAGCAGCGGCAGGGAGACTTCACCCCTCCACTTT; CDR3aa: CATSSGRETSPLHF; abundance: few; j_gene: TRBJ1-6; v_gene: TRBV15; d_gene: NA
CDR3nt: TGTGCCAGCAGTTGGCGTTCTGAAACTAATGAAAAACTGTTTTTT; CDR3aa: CASSWRSETNEKLFF; abundance: NA; j_gene: TRBJ1-4; v_gene: TRBV2; d_gene: NA
CDR3nt: TGTGCCAGGAAAGGGGCCACTGAAGCTTTCTTT; CDR3aa: CARKGATEAFF; abundance: NA; j_gene: TRBJ1-1; v_gene: TRBV2; d_gene: NA
CDR3nt: TGCGCCAGCAGCCAAGTTCAGGCTCGGGAAAACATTCAGTACTTC; CDR3aa: CASSQVQARENIQYF; abundance: NA; j_gene: TRBJ2-4; v_gene: TRBV4-1; d_gene: NA
CDR3nt: TGTGCCAGCAGTTCCCCGTTCAGGGGGCTGTACGAGCAGTACTTC; CDR3aa: CASSSPFRGLYEQYF; abundance: NA; j_gene: TRBJ2-7; v_gene: TRBV28; d_gene: TRBD1
CDR3nt: TGTGCCAGCAGCTTGGGGACAGGGGCACATGAAGCTTTCTTT; CDR3aa: CASSLGTGAHEAFF; abundance: NA; j_gene: TRBJ1-1; v_gene: TRBV5-4; d_gene: TRBD1
CDR3nt: TGTGCCAGCAGGGAGACAGGGGGCGACACTGAAGCTTTCTTT; CDR3aa: CASRETGGDTEAFF; abundance: once; j_gene: TRBJ1-1; v_gene: TRBV2; d_gene: TRBD1